This T cell receptor beta chain comes out of a study of control samples from healthy donors and cancer patients. This CDR3 contains 14 residues. Germline V gene lookup returns CDR1 LNHDA and CDR2 SQIVND (reference sequence). V gave up 5 bases and J gave up 4 bases; unmatched junction bases: 2. This clone came up once. Using immunoSEQ multiplex PCR, the repertoire was profiled, and TCRdb retains in-frame clones only, with some absent. The sample yields about 160,000 clones, roughly 95% seen once. Sequenced material: blood. The TCR sequence derives from a woman aged 30 to 39 in good health. The chain joins TRBV19 to TRBJ2-5, with 12 bases matching TRBD2. The CDR3 region has the DNA TGTGCCAGTAGTCCTAGCGGGGGGGCAGAGACCCAGTACTTC. This encodes CASSPSGGAETQYF.